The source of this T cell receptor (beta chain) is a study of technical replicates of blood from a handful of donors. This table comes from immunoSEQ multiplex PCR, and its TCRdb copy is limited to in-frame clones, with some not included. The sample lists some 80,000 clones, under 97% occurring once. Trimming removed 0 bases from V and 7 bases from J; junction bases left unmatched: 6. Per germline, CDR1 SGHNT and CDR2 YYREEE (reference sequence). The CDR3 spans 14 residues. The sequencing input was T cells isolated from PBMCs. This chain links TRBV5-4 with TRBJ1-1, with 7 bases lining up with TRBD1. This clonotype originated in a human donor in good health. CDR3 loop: CASSLGQGVIEAFF. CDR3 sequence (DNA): TGTGCCAGCAGCTTGGGACAGGGAGTAATTGAAGCTTTCTTT.